These T cell receptor beta chains were read from a single sample in a study of vaccination effects on CD4 cells after COVID-19. Here immunoSEQ multiplex PCR was the method, and the copy in TCRdb shows in-frame clones only, minus some. Of 14,000 or so clones in the sample, about two thirds were seen once. No antigen has been identified for these receptors. The material was CD4+ T cells from PBMCs cultured with SARS-CoV-2 spike peptides, obtained after COVID-19 vaccination. The receptors originated from a human donor who received a COVID-19 vaccine. Both conserved end residues are part of each CDR3. The D gene is left open where the match is weak. Size is omitted from some rows. Given values are once, few, many or a class for expanded clones.

j_call	d_call	clone_size	v_call	cdr3_nt	cdr3_aa
TRBJ1-1	.	.	TRBV2	TGTGCCAGCAGTGTGCACACTGAAGCTTTCTTT	CASSVHTEAFF
TRBJ1-2	.	once	TRBV18	TGTGCCAGCTCCCAAGGACACAACTATGGCTACACCTTC	CASSQGHNYGYTF
TRBJ2-2	TRBD2	.	TRBV30	TGTGCCTGGGCCCCCCTGGGAGGAGCGGGGAGCACCGGGGAGCTGTTTTTT	CAWAPLGGAGSTGELFF
TRBJ2-6	.	.	TRBV19	TGTGCCAGTAGTAAGGAGGTCTCTGGGGCCAACGTCCTGACTTTC	CASSKEVSGANVLTF
TRBJ1-1	.	.	TRBV27	TGTGCCAGCAGCCGAGGGGCTGTGAACACTGAAGCTTTCTTT	CASSRGAVNTEAFF
TRBJ1-2	TRBD1	few	TRBV6-1	TGTGCCAGCAGTGAAGTTTCCGGGACAGGGAATGGCTACACCTTC	CASSEVSGTGNGYTF
TRBJ2-7	TRBD2	.	TRBV14	TGTGCCAGCAGCCTACTAGCGGGGGGCCTCTACGAGCAGTACTTC	CASSLLAGGLYEQYF
TRBJ2-1	.	.	TRBV24-1	TGTGCCACCAGTGATTTGCGGACGAATGAGCAGTTCTTC	CATSDLRTNEQFF
TRBJ2-5	TRBD1	once	TRBV3-1/TRBV3-2	TGTGCCAGCATATTTAAGACAGGGGGCCCGGAGACCCAGTACTTC	CASIFKTGGPETQYF
TRBJ2-7	.	.	TRBV20-1	TGCAGTGCTAGGTCGGGGTTCGAGCAGTACTTC	CSARSGFEQYF
TRBJ2-7	TRBD1	.	TRBV10-3	TGTGCCATCGGGGACAGGGTAGGAACTAGCACCTACGAGCAGTACTTC	CAIGDRVGTSTYEQYF
TRBJ2-7	TRBD2	.	TRBV28	TGTGCCAGCAGCTCCCGACTAGCGGGAGTCTACGAGCAGTACTTC	CASSSRLAGVYEQYF
TRBJ2-7	TRBD2	.	TRBV5-4	TGTGCCAGCAGCGCGGCGGGGGGCTTGTACGAGCAGTACTTC	CASSAAGGLYEQYF
TRBJ1-1	.	medium-sized	TRBV3-1/TRBV3-2	TGTGCCAGCAGCCAAGCCCAGGCCCGCGGTGAAGCTTTCTTT	CASSQAQARGEAFF
TRBJ1-2	.	few	TRBV4-3	TGCGCCAGCAGCCAAGATCCCAGTTCCACTAACTATGGCTACACCTTC	CASSQDPSSTNYGYTF
TRBJ2-1	TRBD2	.	TRBV5-1	TGCGCCAGCAGCTTGGTCGGTTCTAGCGGGCAGAATGAGCAGTTCTTC	CASSLVGSSGQNEQFF
TRBJ2-1	TRBD2	few	TRBV6-2/TRBV6-3	TGTGCCAGCAGTTACTCAGGGCTAGCGGGGGTGTACAATGAGCAGTTCTTC	CASSYSGLAGVYNEQFF
TRBJ2-2	TRBD1	.	TRBV5-6	TGTGCCAGCAGCTTGGGGGACAGGATGACCGGGGAGCTGTTTTTT	CASSLGDRMTGELFF
TRBJ1-1	TRBD1	.	TRBV5-1	TGCGCCAGCAGGACAGGGACGAACACTGAAGCTTTCTTT	CASRTGTNTEAFF
TRBJ2-1	TRBD2	.	TRBV28	TGTGCCAGCAGTCCGTCTAGCGGGAGTAATGAGCAGTTCTTC	CASSPSSGSNEQFF
TRBJ2-1	.	.	TRBV20-1	TGCAGTGCTAGATCGTTTGATGAGCAGTTCTTC	CSARSFDEQFF
TRBJ2-7	.	.	TRBV5-1	TGCGCCAGCAGCTTGTGGGGGGTTCGAGGGAGCGAGCAGTACTTC	CASSLWGVRGSEQYF
TRBJ2-1	TRBD2	few	TRBV5-1	TGCGCCAGCAGCTTGGGAACTAGCGGGAGTGGCTCCTACAATGAGCAGTTCTTC	CASSLGTSGSGSYNEQFF
TRBJ1-2	.	.	TRBV5-1	TGCGCCAGCAGCTTGGAGGGGGGAAATGGCTACACCTTC	CASSLEGGNGYTF
TRBJ1-5	.	.	TRBV2	TGTGCCAGCAGTGAAGCGCGAGATCAGCCCCAGCATTTT	CASSEARDQPQHF
TRBJ2-7	.	once	TRBV10-3	TGTGCCATCAGTGACCCAAACCACTACGAGCAGTACTTC	CAISDPNHYEQYF
TRBJ1-4	TRBD1	.	TRBV9	TGTGCCAGCAGCAGGGACAGGGGGAATGAAAAACTGTTTTTT	CASSRDRGNEKLFF
TRBJ1-6	TRBD1	.	TRBV7-2	TGTGCCAGCAGCTTATCTCAGGGGGCGGGTAATTCACCCCTCCACTTT	CASSLSQGAGNSPLHF
TRBJ1-3	.	.	TRBV30	TGTGCCTGGAGTTTCATCGGGGACATAAGAACCCCTGGAAACACCATATATTTT	CAWSFIGDIRTPGNTIYF
TRBJ1-2	.	.	TRBV4-2	TGTGCCAGCAGCCAACCCGTTGCGTCGTACAACTATGGCTACACCTTC	CASSQPVASYNYGYTF
TRBJ2-2	TRBD2	few	TRBV19	TGTGCCGGTCGGGGGGAGAACACCGGGGAGCTGTTTTTT	CAGRGENTGELFF
TRBJ2-6	.	.	TRBV7-6	TGTGCCAGCGCCGTGTTCCTCTCTGGGGCCAACGTCCTGACTTTC	CASAVFLSGANVLTF
TRBJ1-2	.	.	TRBV5-6	TGTGCCAGCAGCCAGGGCCCCCGGGAGGGTGGCTACACCTTC	CASSQGPREGGYTF
TRBJ1-2	.	.	TRBV18	TGTGCCAGCTCACCGGTCGCTACGGCAGCTAACTATGGCTACACTTTC	CASSPVATAANYGYTF
TRBJ1-1	.	.	TRBV10-3	TGTGCCATCAGTGAGAGACAGGAGAGGGGTGGGACTGAAGCTTTCTTT	CAISERQERGGTEAFF
TRBJ1-1	.	.	TRBV3-1/TRBV3-2	TGTGCCAGCAGCCAAGAAGAAAGAAGTGGGGCTTTCTTT	CASSQEERSGAFF
TRBJ2-1	TRBD1	.	TRBV7-2	TGTGCCAGCACCTCCCGGCCAGGGGGTCTTGAGCAGTTCTTC	CASTSRPGGLEQFF
TRBJ2-2	.	.	TRBV30	TGTGCCTGGAGCCTCGCGCTTTCGAGCTTGGGCGGGGAGCTGTTTTTT	CAWSLALSSLGGELFF
TRBJ1-2	TRBD1	large	TRBV9	TGTGCCAGCAGCGTACGACCGGGGACAGCCCTTGAAGGCTACACCTTC	CASSVRPGTALEGYTF
TRBJ1-1	TRBD1	.	TRBV29-1	TGCAGCGTGGAGGGGACAGCTCAGAACACTGAAGCTTTCTTT	CSVEGTAQNTEAFF
TRBJ2-7	.	.	TRBV11-2	TGTGCCACCGGACAGTCCTACGAGCAGTACTTC	CATGQSYEQYF
TRBJ1-5	.	.	TRBV4-2	TGTGCCAGCAGCCAAGAGGCCCGGGAACGTGGGCCCCAGCATTTT	CASSQEARERGPQHF
TRBJ2-5	TRBD2	.	TRBV27	TGTGCCAGCGGGAGGGGACTAGAGACCCAGTACTTC	CASGRGLETQYF
TRBJ1-5	.	.	TRBV15	TGTGCCACCGCCGGGGGTTTAAGCAATCAGCCCCAGCATTTT	CATAGGLSNQPQHF
TRBJ1-5	TRBD1	.	TRBV5-5	TGTGCCAGCAGTTTCTCCGGGACAGGCCTGGGTCAGCCCCAGCATTTT	CASSFSGTGLGQPQHF
TRBJ1-2	.	few	TRBV29-1	TGCAGCGTTGAAAAAAGGCTCCGGATGCATGGCTACACCTTC	CSVEKRLRMHGYTF
TRBJ1-5	.	.	TRBV6-1	TGTGCCAGCAGTGCCCCACACAGGAAAGGGCCGTATAGCAATCAGCCCCAGCATTTT	CASSAPHRKGPYSNQPQHF
TRBJ2-4	.	once	TRBV28	TGTGCCAGCAGTCAGGGTTACATTCAGTACTTC	CASSQGYIQYF
TRBJ2-3	.	.	TRBV5-1	TGCGCCAGCAGCTTCAGTCCCCTGGGGGATACGCAGTATTTT	CASSFSPLGDTQYF
TRBJ2-1	TRBD2	.	TRBV6-4	TGTGCCAGCAGTGCCGGACTAGCGGGAGTTGATGAGCAGTTCTTC	CASSAGLAGVDEQFF
TRBJ1-1	.	.	TRBV2	TGTGCCAGCAGGTGGGCGAACACTGAAGCTTTCTTT	CASRWANTEAFF
TRBJ2-2	.	.	TRBV3-1/TRBV3-2	TGTGCCAGCAGCCAAGATGGCCAGGGTCACACCGGGGAGCTGTTTTTT	CASSQDGQGHTGELFF
TRBJ1-2	.	once	TRBV3-1/TRBV3-2	TGTGCCAGCAGCCAACAGGGCAACTATGGCTACACCTTC	CASSQQGNYGYTF
TRBJ1-6	.	.	TRBV5-4	TGTGCCAGCAGCCCAACCAGCGGACGGTCTAATAATTCACCCCTCCACTTT	CASSPTSGRSNNSPLHF
TRBJ2-5	.	.	TRBV2	TGTGCCAGCAGAGAGGAAGGGGGGACCCAGTACTTC	CASREEGGTQYF